This paragraph covers one T cell receptor beta chain sequence. Antigen unknown. The source of the sample is a study of immune evolution from preneoplasia to lung adenocarcinoma. Turning to the study itself: HLA loss of heterozygosity: about 7% AIS, about 14% MIA, roughly 35% ADC, none AAH. Study-wide points: Top clone share appeared to fall from AAH through AIS, MIA, adenocarcinoma. Later-stage lesions appeared to have more T cells, more diversity, less clonality.

The CDR3 runs to 14 residues. Trimming shortened V by 2 bases and J by 3 bases, and 11 bases separated the two germline ends. CDR1 is KGHSH and CDR2 is LQKENI in the germline V gene. After pathologic assessment, macro-dissection selected premalignant or tumor cells for extraction. Only in-frame clones appear in the TCRdb table, and some are missing; sequencing was by immunoSEQ multiplex PCR. The sample gives some 9,800 clones, about 88% of which show up once; under 3% is in the top ten. Sequenced: FFPE invasive lung adenocarcinoma tissue. The chain combines TRBV18 with TRBJ2-7; unclear D gene. This sequence was found in a person aged 70 to 85 with invasive lung adenocarcinoma. Some clones in this sample may be carry-over from other donors' samples. CDR3 sequence (DNA): TGTGCCAGCTCACCAAATAGCCAGAGCTACGAGCAGTACTTC. As protein: CASSPNSQSYEQYF.